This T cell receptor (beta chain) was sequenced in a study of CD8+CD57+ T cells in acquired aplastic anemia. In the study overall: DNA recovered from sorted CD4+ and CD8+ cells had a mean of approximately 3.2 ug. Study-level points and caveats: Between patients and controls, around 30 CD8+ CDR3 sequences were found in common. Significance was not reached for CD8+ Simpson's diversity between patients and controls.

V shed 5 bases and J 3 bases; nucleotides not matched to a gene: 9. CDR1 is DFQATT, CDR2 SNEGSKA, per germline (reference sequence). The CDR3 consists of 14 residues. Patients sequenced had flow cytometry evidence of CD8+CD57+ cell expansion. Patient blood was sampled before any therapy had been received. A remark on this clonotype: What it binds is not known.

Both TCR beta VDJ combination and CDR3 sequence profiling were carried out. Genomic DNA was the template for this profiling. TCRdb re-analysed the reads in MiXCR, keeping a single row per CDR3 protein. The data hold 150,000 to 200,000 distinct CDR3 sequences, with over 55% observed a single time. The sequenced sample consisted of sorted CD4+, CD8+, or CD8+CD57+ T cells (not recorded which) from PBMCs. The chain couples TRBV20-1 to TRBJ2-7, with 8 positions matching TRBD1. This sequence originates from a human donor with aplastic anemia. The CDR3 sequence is CSAASDRGIYEQYF. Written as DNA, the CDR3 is TGCAGTGCTGCCTCAGACAGGGGCATCTACGAGCAGTACTTC.